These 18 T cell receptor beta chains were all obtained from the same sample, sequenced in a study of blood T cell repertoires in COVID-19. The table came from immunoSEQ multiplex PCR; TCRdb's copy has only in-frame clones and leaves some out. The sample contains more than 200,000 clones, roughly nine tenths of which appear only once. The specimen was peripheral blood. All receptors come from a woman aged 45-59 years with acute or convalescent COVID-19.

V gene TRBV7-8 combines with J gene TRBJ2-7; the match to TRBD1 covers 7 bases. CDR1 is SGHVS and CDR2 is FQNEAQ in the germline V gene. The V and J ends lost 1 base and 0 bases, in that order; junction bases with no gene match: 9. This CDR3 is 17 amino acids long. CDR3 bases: TGTGCCAGCAGCTTAGGTTTGGGACAGCCTAGCTCCTACGAGCAGTACTTC. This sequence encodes CASSLGLGQPSSYEQYF.

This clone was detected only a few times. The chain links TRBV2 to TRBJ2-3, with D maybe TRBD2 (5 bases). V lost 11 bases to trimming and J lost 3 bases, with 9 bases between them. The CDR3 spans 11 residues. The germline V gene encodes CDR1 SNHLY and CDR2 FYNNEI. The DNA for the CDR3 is TGTGCCGGCCGGAGGACAGATACGCAGTATTTT. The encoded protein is CAGRRTDTQYF. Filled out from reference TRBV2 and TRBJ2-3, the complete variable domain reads EPEVTQTPSHQVTQMGQEVILRCVPISNHLYFYWYRQILGQKVEFLVSFYNNEISEKSEIFDDQFSVERPDGSNFTLKIRSTKLEDSAMYFCAGRRTDTQYFGPGTRLTVL.

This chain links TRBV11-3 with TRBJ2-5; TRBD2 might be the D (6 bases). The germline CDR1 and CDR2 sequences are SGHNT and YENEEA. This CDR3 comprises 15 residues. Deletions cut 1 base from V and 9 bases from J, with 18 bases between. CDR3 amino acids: CASSLGQPGEMAQYF. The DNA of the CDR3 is TGTGCCAGCAGCTTAGGACAGCCGGGGGAGATGGCCCAGTACTTC.

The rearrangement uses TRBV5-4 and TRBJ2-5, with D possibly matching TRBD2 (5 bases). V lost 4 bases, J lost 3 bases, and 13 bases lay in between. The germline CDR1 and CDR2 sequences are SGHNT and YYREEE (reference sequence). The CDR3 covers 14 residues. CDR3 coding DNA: TGTGCCAGCAGCGTCTCACTAGTCGAAGAGACCCAGTACTTC. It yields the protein CASSVSLVEETQYF.

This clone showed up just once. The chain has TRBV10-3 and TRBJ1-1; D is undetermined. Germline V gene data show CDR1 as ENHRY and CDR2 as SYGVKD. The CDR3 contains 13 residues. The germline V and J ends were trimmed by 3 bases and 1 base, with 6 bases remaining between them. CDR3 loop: CAISDVANTEAFF. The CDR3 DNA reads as TGTGCCATCAGTGATGTGGCGAACACTGAAGCTTTCTTT.

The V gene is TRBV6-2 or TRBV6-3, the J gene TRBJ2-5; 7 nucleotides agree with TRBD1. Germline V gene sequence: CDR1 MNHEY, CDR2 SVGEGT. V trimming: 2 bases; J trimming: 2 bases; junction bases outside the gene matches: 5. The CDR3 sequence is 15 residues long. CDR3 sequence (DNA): TGTGCCAGCAGTTACGGGGACAGAATGCAAGAGACCCAGTACTTC. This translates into CASSYGDRMQETQYF.

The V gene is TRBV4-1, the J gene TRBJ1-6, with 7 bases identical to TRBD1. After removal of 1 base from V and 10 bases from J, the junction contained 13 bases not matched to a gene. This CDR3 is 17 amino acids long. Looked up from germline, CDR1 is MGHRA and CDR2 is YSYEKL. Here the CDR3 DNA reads TGCGCCAGCAGCCAAGTAGGCGAACAGGGGTTAATGTCACCCCTCCACTTT. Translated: CASSQVGEQGLMSPLHF.

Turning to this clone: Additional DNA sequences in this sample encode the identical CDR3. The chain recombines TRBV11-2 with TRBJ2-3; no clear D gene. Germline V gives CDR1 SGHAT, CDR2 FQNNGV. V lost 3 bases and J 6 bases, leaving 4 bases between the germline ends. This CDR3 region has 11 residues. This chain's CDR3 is CASSLRDTQYF. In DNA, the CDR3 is TGTGCCAGCAGCTTGAGGGATACGCAGTATTTT.

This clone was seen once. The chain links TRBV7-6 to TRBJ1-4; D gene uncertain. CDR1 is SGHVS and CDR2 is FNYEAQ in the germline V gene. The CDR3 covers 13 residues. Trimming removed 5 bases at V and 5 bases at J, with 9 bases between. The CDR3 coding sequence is TGTGCCAGCAGCATCAGGATGAATGAAAAACTGTTTTTT. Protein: CASSIRMNEKLFF.

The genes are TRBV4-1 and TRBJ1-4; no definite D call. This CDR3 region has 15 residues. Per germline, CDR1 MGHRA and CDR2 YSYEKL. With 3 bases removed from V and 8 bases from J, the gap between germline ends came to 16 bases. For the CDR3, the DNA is TGCGCCAGCAGCCATGATCCGCAAAGACTCGAAAAACTGTTTTTT. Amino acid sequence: CASSHDPQRLEKLFF.

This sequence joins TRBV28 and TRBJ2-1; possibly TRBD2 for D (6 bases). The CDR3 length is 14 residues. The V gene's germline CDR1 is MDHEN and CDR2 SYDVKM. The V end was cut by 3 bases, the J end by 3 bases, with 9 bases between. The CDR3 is CASSLDYNYNEQFF. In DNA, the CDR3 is TGTGCCAGCAGTTTGGACTATAACTACAATGAGCAGTTCTTC.

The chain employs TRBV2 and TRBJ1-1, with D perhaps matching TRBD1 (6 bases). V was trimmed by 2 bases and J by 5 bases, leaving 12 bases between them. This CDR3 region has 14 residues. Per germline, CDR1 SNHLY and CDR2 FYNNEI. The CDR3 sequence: CASSETGIRTEAFF. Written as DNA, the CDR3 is TGTGCCAGCAGTGAAACAGGGATTCGGACTGAAGCTTTCTTT.

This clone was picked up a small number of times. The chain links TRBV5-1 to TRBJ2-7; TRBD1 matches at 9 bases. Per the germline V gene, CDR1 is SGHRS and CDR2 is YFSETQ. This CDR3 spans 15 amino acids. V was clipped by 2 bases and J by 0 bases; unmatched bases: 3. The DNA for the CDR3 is TGCGCCAGCAGCTTAGGGACAGGGAGCTCCTACGAGCAGTACTTC. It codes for CASSLGTGSSYEQYF.

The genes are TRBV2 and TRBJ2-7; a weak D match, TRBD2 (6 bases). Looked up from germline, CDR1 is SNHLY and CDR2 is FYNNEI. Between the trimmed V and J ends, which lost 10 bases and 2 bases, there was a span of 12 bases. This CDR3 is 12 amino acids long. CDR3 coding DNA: TGTGCCACCGCGGAGGGTACCTACGAGCAGTACTTC. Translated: CATAEGTYEQYF. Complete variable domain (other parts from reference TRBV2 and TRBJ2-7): EPEVTQTPSHQVTQMGQEVILRCVPISNHLYFYWYRQILGQKVEFLVSFYNNEISEKSEIFDDQFSVERPDGSNFTLKIRSTKLEDSAMYFCATAEGTYEQYFGPGTRLTVT.

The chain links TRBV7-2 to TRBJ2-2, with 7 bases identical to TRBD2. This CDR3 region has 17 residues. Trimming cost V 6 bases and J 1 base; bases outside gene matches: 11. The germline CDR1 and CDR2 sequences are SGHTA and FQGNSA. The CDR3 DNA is TGTGCCAGCAGACCTACTAGCGCCGTGGTGAACACCGGGGAGCTGTTTTTT. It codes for CASRPTSAVVNTGELFF.

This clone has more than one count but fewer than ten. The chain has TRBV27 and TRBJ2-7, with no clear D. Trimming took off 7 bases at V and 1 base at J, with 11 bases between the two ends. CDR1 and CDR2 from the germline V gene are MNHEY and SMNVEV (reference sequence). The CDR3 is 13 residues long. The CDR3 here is CASNPSGSYEQYF. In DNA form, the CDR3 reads TGTGCCAGCAACCCGTCGGGTTCCTACGAGCAGTACTTC.

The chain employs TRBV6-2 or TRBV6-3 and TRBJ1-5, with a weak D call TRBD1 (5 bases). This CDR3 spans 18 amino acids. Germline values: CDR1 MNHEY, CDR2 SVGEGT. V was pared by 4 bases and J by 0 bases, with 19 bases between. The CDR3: CASSLGGARGYSNQPQHF. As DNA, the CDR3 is TGTGCCAGCAGTTTGGGGGGAGCAAGGGGTTATAGCAATCAGCCCCAGCATTTT.

CDR3 sequence (DNA): TGTGCCAGCAGCCCCCCCCTAAGAATCACCACAGATACGCAGTATTTT. This gives the protein CASSPPLRITTDTQYF. J is TRBJ2-3 and V is TRBV7-3; D is ambiguous. Germline V lookup: CDR1 SGHTA, CDR2 FQGTGA. V was pared by 5 bases and J by 2 bases, with 17 bases between. The length of the CDR3 is 16 residues.